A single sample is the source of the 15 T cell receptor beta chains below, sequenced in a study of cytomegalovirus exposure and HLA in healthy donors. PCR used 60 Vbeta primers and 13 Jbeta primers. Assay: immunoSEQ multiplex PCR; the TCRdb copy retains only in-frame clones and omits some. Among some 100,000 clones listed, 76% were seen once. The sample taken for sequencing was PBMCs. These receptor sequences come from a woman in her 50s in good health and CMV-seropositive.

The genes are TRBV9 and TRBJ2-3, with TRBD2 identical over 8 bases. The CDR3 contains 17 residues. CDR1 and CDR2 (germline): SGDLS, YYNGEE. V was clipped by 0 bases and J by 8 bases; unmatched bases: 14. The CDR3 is CASSVALPGREVGTQYF. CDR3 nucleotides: TGTGCCAGCAGCGTAGCCCTACCCGGGCGGGAGGTCGGTACGCAGTATTTT.

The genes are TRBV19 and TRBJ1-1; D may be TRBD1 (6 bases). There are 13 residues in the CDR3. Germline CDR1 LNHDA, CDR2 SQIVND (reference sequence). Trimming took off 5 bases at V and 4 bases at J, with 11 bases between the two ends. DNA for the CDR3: TGTGCCAGTAGTTTTACAGGGAGCACTGAAGCTTTCTTT. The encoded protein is CASSFTGSTEAFF. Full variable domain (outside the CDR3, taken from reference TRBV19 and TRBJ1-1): DGGITQSPKYLFRKEGQNVTLSCEQNLNHDAMYWYRQDPGQGLRLIYYSQIVNDFQKGDIAEGYSVSREKKESFPLTVTSAQKNPTAFYLCASSFTGSTEAFFGQGTRLTVV.

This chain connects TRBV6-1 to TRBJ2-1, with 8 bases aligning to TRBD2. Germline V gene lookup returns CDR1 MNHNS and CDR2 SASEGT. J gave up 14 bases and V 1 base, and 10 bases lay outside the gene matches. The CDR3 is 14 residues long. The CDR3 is CASSEEGLVISEFF. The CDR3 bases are TGTGCCAGCAGTGAAGAGGGACTAGTTATTTCTGAGTTCTTC.

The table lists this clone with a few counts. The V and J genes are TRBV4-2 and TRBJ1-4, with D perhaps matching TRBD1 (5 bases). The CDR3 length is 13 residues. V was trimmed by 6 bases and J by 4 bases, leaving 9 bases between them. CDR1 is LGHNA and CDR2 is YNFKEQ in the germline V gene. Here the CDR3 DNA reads TGTGCCAGCAGACAGGACCTTAATGAAAAACTGTTTTTT. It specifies CASRQDLNEKLFF.

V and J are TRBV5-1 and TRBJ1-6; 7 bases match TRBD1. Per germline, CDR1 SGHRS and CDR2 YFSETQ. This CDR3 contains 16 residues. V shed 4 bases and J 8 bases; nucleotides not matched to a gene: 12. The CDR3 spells CASSPGQIQTHSPLHF. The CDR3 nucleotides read TGCGCCAGCAGCCCGGGACAGATACAAACCCATTCACCCCTCCACTTT.

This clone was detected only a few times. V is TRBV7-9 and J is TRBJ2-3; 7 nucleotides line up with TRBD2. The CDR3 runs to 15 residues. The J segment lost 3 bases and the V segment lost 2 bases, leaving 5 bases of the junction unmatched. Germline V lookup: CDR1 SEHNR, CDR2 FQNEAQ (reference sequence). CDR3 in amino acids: CASSLKRDGTDTQYF. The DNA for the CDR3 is TGTGCCAGCAGCTTAAAGCGGGACGGTACAGATACGCAGTATTTT.

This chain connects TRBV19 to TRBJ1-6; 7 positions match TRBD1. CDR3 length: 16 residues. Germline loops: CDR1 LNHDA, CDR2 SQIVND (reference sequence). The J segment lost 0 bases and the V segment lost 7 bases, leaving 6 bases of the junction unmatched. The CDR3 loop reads CASTATGSSYNSPLHF. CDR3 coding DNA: TGTGCCAGTACCGCGACAGGGAGCTCCTATAATTCACCCCTCCACTTT. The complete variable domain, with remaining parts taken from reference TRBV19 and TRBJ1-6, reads DGGITQSPKYLFRKEGQNVTLSCEQNLNHDAMYWYRQDPGQGLRLIYYSQIVNDFQKGDIAEGYSVSREKKESFPLTVTSAQKNPTAFYLCASTATGSSYNSPLHFGNGTRLTVT.

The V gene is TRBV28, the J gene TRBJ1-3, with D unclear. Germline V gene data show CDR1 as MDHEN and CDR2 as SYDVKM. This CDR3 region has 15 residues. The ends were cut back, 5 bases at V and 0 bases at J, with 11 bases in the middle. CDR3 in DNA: TGTGCCAGCAGTCCCCCGACAACCTCTGGAAACACCATATATTTT. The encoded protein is CASSPPTTSGNTIYF.

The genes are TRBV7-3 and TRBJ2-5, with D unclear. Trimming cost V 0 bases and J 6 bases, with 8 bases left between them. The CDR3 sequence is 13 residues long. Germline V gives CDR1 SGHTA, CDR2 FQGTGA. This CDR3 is CASSLTATQTQYF. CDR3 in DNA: TGTGCCAGCAGCTTAACGGCCACGCAGACCCAGTACTTC. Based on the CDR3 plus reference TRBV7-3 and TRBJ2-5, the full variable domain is GAGVSQTPSNKVTEKGKYVELRCDPISGHTALYWYRQSLGQGPEFLIYFQGTGAADDSGLPNDRFFAVRPEGSVSTLKIQRTERGDSAVYLCASSLTATQTQYFGPGTRLLVL.

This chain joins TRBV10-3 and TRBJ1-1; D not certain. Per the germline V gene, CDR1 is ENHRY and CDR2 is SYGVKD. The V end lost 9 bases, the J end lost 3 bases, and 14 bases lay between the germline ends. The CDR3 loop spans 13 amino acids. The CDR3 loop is CAIRKREDTEAFF. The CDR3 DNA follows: TGTGCCATACGCAAGAGGGAAGACACTGAAGCTTTCTTT.

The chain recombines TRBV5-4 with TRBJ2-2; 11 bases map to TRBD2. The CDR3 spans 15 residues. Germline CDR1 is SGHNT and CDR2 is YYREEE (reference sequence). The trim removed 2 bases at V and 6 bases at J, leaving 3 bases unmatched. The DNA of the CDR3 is TGTGCCAGCAGCTTTAGCGGGAGGGCCGCCGGGGAGCTGTTTTTT. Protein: CASSFSGRAAGELFF.

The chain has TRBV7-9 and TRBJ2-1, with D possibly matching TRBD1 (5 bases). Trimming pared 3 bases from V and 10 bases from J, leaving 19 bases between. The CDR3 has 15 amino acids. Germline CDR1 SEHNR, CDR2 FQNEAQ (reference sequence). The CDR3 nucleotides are TGTGCCAGCAGCTTTACCCAGGGCCGGAGTAGAGAGCAGTTCTTC. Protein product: CASSFTQGRSREQFF.

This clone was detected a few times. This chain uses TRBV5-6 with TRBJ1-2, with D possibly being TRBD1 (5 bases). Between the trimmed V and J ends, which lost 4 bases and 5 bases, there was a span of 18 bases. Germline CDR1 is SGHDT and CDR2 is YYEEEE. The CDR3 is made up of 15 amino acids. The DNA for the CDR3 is TGTGCCAGCAGCCCCCAGCAGGGAAACTTATATGGCTACACCTTC. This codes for CASSPQQGNLYGYTF.

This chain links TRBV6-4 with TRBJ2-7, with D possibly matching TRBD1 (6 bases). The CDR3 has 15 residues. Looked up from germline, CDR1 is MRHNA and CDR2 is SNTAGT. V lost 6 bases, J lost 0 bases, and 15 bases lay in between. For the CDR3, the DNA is TGTGCCAGCAGGGTCGACAGGTGTCTCTCCTACGAGCAGTACTTC. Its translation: CASRVDRCLSYEQYF.

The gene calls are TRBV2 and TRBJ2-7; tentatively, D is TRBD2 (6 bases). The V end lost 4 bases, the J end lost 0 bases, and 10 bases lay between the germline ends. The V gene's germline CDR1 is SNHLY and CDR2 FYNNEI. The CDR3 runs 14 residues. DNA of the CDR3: TGTGCCAGCAGTGGATCGACTAGCTCCTACGAGCAGTACTTC. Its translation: CASSGSTSSYEQYF.